The 10 T cell receptor beta chains below come from one sample, sequenced in a study of regulatory and conventional T cells in RAG deficiency. Method: immunoSEQ multiplex PCR; TCRdb's copy keeps in-frame clones and lacks some. The sample has 20,000 or so clones; 85% to 95% are singletons. The sorted conventional CD4+ T cells were CD25-low and CD127-high, with genomic DNA sequenced. The sample was also linked to a second study, of regulatory T cells. From that paper: The PCR used 52 TRBV and 13 TRBJ primers.

Sequenced material: CD4+ T cells sorted from blood. These TCRs come from a human donor in good health.

The V call is TRBV2, the J call TRBJ1-2; 7 bases map to TRBD1. The CDR3 is 14 residues long. Germline V lookup: CDR1 SNHLY, CDR2 FYNNEI. Trimming removed 2 bases from V and 3 bases from J; junction bases left unmatched: 3. CDR3 amino acids: CASSETGEYYGYTF. CDR3 bases: TGTGCCAGCAGTGAAACAGGGGAGTACTATGGCTACACCTTC.

The chain has TRBV6-5 and TRBJ2-1; TRBD2 matches at 8 bases. This CDR3 comprises 14 residues. Germline trimming cut 6 bases from V and 3 bases from J; bases unmatched to any gene: 4. Germline V lookup: CDR1 MNHEY, CDR2 SVGAGI. The CDR3 nucleotides are TGTGCCAGCAGGGATAGCGGGAACTACAATGAGCAGTTCTTC. This gives the protein CASRDSGNYNEQFF.

CDR3 bases: TGTGCCTGGAGTGTATTTCACGCAGAGCAGTTCTTC. Translated: CAWSVFHAEQFF. The chain employs TRBV30 and TRBJ2-1, with D unclear. Trimming took 0 bases from V and 10 from J, leaving 10 bases between them. The CDR3 is made up of 12 amino acids. Germline V gene lookup returns CDR1 GTSNPN and CDR2 SVGIG (reference sequence).

The V and J genes are TRBV11-2 and TRBJ1-4, with D perhaps matching TRBD1 (5 bases). The CDR3 length is 17 residues. Germline V CDR1 and CDR2: SGHAT, FQNNGV. Trimming removed 0 bases at V and 8 bases at J, with 19 bases between. In DNA form, the CDR3 reads TGTGCCAGCAGCTTAGATGGGTACAGGTCGATTGACGAAAAACTGTTTTTT. This sequence encodes CASSLDGYRSIDEKLFF.

The chain is built from TRBV28 and TRBJ1-2; D gene uncertain. The CDR3 sequence is 12 residues long. Germline CDR1 is MDHEN and CDR2 is SYDVKM. V was pared by 3 bases and J by 8 bases, with 10 bases between. The DNA of the CDR3 is TGTGCCAGCAGTTTGGTCCAGGAAGGCTACACCTTC. Protein product: CASSLVQEGYTF.

This chain joins TRBV7-8 and TRBJ2-2, with TRBD1 matching 7 bases. The V segment lost 5 bases and the J segment 0 bases; nucleotides outside the gene matches: 6. The CDR3 extends over 16 amino acids. Germline V gives CDR1 SGHVS, CDR2 FQNEAQ. The CDR3 region is CASSLRTGTNTGELFF. The CDR3 DNA sequence: TGTGCCAGCAGCCTGCGGACAGGAACGAACACCGGGGAGCTGTTTTTT.

This chain uses TRBV5-1 with TRBJ1-1; D is perhaps TRBD1 (5 bases). Trimming removed 4 bases from V and 1 base from J, with 11 bases in between. Germline V gives CDR1 SGHRS, CDR2 YFSETQ. This CDR3 is 14 amino acids long. As DNA, the CDR3 is TGCGCCAGCAGCGGGACGGTTGAGAACACTGAAGCTTTCTTT. Its translation is CASSGTVENTEAFF.

The rearrangement uses TRBV19 and TRBJ1-2; TRBD1 matches 7 bases. Germline CDR1 is LNHDA and CDR2 is SQIVND (reference sequence). The CDR3 sequence is 13 residues long. V trimming: 3 bases; J trimming: 4 bases; junction bases outside the gene matches: 2. The CDR3 protein is CASSMGDSYGYTF. CDR3 nucleotides: TGTGCCAGTAGTATGGGGGACAGCTATGGCTACACCTTC.

The chain recombines TRBV6-1 with TRBJ1-2; no reliable D call. V was shortened by 1 base and J by 8 bases, with 11 bases between the two germline ends. This CDR3 comprises 13 residues. Per germline, CDR1 MNHNS and CDR2 SASEGT. CDR3 in DNA: TGTGCCAGCAGTGAAGAAGGGCAGAGGGGCTACACCTTC. Amino acid sequence: CASSEEGQRGYTF.

CDR3: CASSFRAGPSYEQYF. The CDR3 nucleotides are TGTGCCAGCAGTTTTCGGGCGGGCCCCTCCTACGAGCAGTACTTC. The V gene is TRBV27, the J gene TRBJ2-7; tentative D call: TRBD2 (5 bases). CDR1 is MNHEY, CDR2 SMNVEV, per germline (reference sequence). The CDR3 is made up of 15 amino acids. The germline V and J ends were trimmed by 3 bases and 0 bases, with 12 bases remaining between them.